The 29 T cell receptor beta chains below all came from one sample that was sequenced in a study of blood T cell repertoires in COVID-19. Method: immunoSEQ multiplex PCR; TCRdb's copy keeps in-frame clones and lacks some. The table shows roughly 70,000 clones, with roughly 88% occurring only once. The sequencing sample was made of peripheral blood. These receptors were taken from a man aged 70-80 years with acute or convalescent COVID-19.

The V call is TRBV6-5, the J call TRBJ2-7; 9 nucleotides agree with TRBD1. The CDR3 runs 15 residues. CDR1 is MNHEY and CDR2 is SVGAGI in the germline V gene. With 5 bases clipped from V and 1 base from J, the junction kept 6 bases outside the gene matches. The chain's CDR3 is CASSRSGTGSYEQYF. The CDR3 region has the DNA TGTGCCAGCAGTAGATCCGGGACAGGGTCCTACGAGCAGTACTTC.

The CDR3 bases are TGTGCCAGCAGCTTAGGACCCCCGGGACAGGGACAAGAGACCCAGTACTTC. This sequence encodes CASSLGPPGQGQETQYF. This chain connects TRBV11-2 to TRBJ2-5; 9 nucleotides align to TRBD1. The J segment lost 2 bases and the V segment lost 1 base, leaving 8 bases of the junction unmatched. CDR1 SGHAT and CDR2 FQNNGV come from the germline V gene. The CDR3 loop spans 17 amino acids.

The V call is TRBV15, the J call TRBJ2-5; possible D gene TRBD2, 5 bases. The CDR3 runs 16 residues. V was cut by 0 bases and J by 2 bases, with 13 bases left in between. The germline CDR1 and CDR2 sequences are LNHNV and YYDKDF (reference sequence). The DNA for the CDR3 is TGTGCCACCAGCAGAGATTCTCGGGGAATGCAAGAGACCCAGTACTTC. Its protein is CATSRDSRGMQETQYF.

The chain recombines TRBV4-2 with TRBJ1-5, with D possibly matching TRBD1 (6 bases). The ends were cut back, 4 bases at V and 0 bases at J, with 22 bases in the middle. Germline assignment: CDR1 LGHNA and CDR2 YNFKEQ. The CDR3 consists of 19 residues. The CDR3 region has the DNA TGTGCCAGCAGCCGAACACAAGAAGGCAGGGGTAATAGCAATCAGCCCCAGCATTTT. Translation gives CASSRTQEGRGNSNQPQHF.

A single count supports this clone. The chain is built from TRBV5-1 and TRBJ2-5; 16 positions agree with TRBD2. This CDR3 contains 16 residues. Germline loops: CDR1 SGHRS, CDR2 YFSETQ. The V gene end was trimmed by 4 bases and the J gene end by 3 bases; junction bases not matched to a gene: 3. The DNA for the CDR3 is TGCGCCAGCAGCCCTGGGACTAGCGGGGGGGAAGAGACCCAGTACTTC. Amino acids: CASSPGTSGGEETQYF.

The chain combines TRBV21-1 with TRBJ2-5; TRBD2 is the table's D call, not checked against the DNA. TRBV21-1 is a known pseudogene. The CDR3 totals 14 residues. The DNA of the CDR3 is TGTGCCAGCAGCAAACAAGGGGAGGAAGGAACCCAGTACTTC. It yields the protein CASSKQGEEGTQYF.

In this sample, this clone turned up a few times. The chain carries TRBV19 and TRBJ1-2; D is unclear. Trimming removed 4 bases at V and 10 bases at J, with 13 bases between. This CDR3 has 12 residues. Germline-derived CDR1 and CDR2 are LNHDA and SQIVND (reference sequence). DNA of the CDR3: TGTGCCAGTAGTACAACGGGGAGAGCCTACACCTTC. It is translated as CASSTTGRAYTF.

The CDR3, as DNA: TGCAGTGGTAGTGAGGGACAGGGGGCGGGCTACACCTTC. It specifies CSGSEGQGAGYTF. The chain carries TRBV20-1 and TRBJ1-2, with TRBD1 identical over 12 bases. The CDR3 runs 13 residues. V gave up 7 bases and J gave up 8 bases; unmatched junction bases: 8. The germline V gene encodes CDR1 DFQATT and CDR2 SNEGSKA (reference sequence).

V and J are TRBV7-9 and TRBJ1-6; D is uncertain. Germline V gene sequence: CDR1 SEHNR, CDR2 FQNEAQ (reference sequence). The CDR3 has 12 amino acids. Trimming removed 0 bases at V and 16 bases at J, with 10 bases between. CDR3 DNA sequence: TGTGCCAGCAGCTTAGCTCGTTCGGGACTCCACTTT. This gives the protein CASSLARSGLHF.

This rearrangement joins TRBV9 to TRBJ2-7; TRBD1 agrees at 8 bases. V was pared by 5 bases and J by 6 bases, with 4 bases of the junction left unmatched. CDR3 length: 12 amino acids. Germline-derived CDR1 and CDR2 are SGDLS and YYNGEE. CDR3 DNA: TGTGCCAGCAGTCCTACAGGGGGCGAGCAGTACTTC. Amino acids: CASSPTGGEQYF. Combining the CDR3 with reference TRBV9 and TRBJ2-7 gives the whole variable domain DSGVTQTPKHLITATGQRVTLRCSPRSGDLSVYWYQQSLDQGLQFLIQYYNGEERAKGNILERFSAQQFPDLHSELNLSSLELGDSALYFCASSPTGGEQYFGPGTRLTVT.

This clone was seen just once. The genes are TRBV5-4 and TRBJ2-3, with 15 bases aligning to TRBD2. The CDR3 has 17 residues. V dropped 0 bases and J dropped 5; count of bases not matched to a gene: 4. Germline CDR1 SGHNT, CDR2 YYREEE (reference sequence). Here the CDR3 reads CASSLAGLAGGEDTQYF. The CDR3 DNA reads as TGTGCCAGCAGCTTGGCGGGACTAGCGGGGGGAGAAGATACGCAGTATTTT.

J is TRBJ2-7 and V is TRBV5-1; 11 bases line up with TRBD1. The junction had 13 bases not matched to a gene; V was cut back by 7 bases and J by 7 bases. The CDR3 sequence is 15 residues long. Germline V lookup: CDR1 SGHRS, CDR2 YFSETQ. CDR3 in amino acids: CASRPHGQGALEQYF. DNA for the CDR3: TGCGCCAGCCGCCCCCATGGACAGGGGGCTTTAGAGCAGTACTTC.

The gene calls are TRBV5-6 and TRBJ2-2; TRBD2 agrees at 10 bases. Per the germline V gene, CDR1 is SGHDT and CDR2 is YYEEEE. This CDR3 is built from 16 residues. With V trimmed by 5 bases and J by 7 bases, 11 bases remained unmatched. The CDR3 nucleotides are TGTGCCAGCAGTGGGAGGACTAGCGGTAACGGCGGGGAGCTGTTTTTT. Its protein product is CASSGRTSGNGGELFF.

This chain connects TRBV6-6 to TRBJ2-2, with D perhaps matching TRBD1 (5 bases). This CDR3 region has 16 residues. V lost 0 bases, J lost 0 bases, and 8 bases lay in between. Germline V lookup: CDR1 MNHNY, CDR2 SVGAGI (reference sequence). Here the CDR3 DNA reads TGTGCCAGCAGTTACTCGTACAGGTCGAACACCGGGGAGCTGTTTTTT. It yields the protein CASSYSYRSNTGELFF.

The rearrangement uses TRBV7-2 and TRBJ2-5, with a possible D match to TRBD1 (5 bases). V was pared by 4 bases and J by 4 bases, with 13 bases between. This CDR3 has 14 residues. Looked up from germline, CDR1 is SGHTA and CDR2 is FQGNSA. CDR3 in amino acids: CASSSPRAIETQYF. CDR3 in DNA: TGTGCCAGCAGCTCCCCCAGGGCGATAGAGACCCAGTACTTC.

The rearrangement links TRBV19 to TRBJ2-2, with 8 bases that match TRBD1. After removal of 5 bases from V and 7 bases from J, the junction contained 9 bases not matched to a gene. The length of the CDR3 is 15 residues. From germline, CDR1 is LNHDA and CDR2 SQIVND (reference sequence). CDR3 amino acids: CASSWDRSLSGELFF. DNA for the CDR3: TGTGCCAGTAGTTGGGACAGGTCGTTGAGCGGGGAGCTGTTTTTT.

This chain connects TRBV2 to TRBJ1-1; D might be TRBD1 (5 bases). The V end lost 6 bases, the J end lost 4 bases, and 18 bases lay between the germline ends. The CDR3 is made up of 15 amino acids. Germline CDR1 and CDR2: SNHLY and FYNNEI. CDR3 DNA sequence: TGTGCCAGCAGCGTTAGTCAGGGTAGGAGCACTGAAGCTTTCTTT. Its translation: CASSVSQGRSTEAFF.

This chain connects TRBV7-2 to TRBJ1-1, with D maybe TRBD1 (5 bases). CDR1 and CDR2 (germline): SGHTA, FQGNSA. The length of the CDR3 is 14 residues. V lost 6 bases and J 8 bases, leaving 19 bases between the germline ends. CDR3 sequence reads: CASSSGPEEGEAFF. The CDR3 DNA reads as TGTGCCAGCAGTTCTGGCCCCGAGGAGGGGGAAGCTTTCTTT.

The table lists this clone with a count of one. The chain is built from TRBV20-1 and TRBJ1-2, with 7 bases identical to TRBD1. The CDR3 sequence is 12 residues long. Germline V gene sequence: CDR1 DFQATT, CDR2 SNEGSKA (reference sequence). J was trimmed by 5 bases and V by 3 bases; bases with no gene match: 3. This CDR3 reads CSASVRGYGYTF. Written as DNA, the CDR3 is TGCAGTGCTAGTGTCAGGGGGTATGGCTACACCTTC.

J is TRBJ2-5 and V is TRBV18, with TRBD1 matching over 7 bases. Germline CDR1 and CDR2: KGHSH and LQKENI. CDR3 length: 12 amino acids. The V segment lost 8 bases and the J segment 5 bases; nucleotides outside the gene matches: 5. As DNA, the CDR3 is TGTGCCAGCAAGGGACAGCGGGAGACCCAGTACTTC. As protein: CASKGQRETQYF.

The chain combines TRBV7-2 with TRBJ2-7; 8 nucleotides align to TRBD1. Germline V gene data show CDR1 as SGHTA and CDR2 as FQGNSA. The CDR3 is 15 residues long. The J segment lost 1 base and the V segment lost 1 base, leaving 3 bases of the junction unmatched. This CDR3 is CASSLVWTGSYEQYF. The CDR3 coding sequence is TGTGCCAGCAGCTTAGTGTGGACAGGGTCCTACGAGCAGTACTTC. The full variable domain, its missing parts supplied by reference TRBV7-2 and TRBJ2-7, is GAGVSQSPSNKVTEKGKDVELRCDPISGHTALYWYRQSLGQGLEFLIYFQGNSAPDKSGLPSDRFSAERTGGSVSTLTIQRTQQEDSAVYLCASSLVWTGSYEQYFGPGTRLTVT.

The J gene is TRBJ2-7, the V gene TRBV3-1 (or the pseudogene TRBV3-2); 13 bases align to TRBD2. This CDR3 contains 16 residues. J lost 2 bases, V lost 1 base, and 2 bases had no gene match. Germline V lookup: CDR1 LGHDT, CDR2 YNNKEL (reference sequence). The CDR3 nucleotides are TGTGCCAGCAGCCAAGTCGGGACTAGCGGGGCCTACGAGCAGTACTTC. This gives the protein CASSQVGTSGAYEQYF.

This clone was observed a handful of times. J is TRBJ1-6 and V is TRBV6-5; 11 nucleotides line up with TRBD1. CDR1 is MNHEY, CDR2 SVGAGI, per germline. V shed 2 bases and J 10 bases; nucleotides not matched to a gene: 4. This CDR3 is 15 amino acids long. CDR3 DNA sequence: TGTGCCAGCAGTTACGGGGACAGGGGGGGATCACCCCTCCACTTT. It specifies CASSYGDRGGSPLHF.

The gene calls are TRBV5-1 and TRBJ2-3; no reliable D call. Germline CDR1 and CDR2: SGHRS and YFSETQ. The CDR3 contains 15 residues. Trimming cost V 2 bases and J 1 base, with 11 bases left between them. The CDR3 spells CASSFNTQGTDTQYF. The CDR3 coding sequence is TGCGCCAGCAGCTTTAACACGCAGGGCACAGATACGCAGTATTTT.

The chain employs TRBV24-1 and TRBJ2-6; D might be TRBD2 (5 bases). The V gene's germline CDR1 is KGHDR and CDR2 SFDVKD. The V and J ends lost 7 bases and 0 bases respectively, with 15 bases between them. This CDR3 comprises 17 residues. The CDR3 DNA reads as TGTGCCACCAGGCTAGCCCAACCTTTCTCTGGGGCCAACGTCCTGACTTTC. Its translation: CATRLAQPFSGANVLTF.

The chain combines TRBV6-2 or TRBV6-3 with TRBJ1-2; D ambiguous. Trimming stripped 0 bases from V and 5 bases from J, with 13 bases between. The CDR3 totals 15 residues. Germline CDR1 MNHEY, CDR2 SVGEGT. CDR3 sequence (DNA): TGTGCCAGCAGTTACTCAGGCGGCTCCCCTTATGGCTACACCTTC. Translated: CASSYSGGSPYGYTF.

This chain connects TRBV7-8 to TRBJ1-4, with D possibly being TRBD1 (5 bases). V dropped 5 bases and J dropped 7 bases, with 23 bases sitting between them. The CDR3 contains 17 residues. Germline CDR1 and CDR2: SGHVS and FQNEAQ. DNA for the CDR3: TGTGCCAGCAGCGAAACAGAGGTCTGGGGCCGAGGTGAAAAACTGTTTTTT. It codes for CASSETEVWGRGEKLFF.

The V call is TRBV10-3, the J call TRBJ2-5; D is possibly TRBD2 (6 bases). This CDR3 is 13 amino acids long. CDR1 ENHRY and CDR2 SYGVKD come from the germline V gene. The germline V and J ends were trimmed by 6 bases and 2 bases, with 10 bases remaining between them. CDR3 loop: CAISPGRQETQYF. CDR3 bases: TGTGCCATCAGCCCCGGGAGACAAGAGACCCAGTACTTC.

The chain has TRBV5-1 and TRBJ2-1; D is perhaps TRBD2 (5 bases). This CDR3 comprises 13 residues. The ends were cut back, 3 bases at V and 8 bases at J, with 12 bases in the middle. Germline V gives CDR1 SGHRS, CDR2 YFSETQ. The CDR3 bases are TGCGCCAGCAGCTCCTCGGGGTGGGATGAGCAGTTCTTC. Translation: CASSSSGWDEQFF.